The entry below gives a single TCR beta chain sequence along with its context. The sample originates from a study of T cell changes during pregnancy in multiple sclerosis. The table came from immunoSEQ multiplex PCR; TCRdb's copy has only in-frame clones and leaves some out. The table includes tens of thousands of clones, over 80% detected once. This receptor was taken from a female donor in good health, enrolled as a control in a pregnancy study. Sequenced here: peripheral blood, sampled in the third trimester of pregnancy.

The CDR3 protein is CASSFAETQETQYF. The CDR3 DNA is TGTGCCAGCAGCTTCGCTGAAACTCAAGAGACCCAGTACTTC. J is TRBJ2-5 and V is TRBV7-8; D call uncertain. The CDR3 runs to 14 residues. Per the germline V gene, CDR1 is SGHVS and CDR2 is FQNEAQ. V was trimmed by 3 bases and J by 2 bases, leaving 10 bases between them.